These 11 T cell receptor beta chains originate from one sample sequenced in a study of CD8 T cells in Susac syndrome. cDNA came from around 0.5 to 1 ug RNA primed by random hexamers. TCRdb passed the immunoSEQ multiplex PCR reads through MiXCR, listing each CDR3 protein once. The sample carries about 120,000 distinct CDR3 sequences, approximately 91% recorded once. Sequenced input: CD4+ T cells from PBMCs. These receptors came from a human donor in good health.

V usage is TRBV11-2 and J usage is TRBJ2-1; 13 bases match TRBD2. The CDR3 covers 16 residues. Trimming removed 5 bases from V and 6 bases from J; junction bases left unmatched: 7. Germline assignment: CDR1 SGHAT and CDR2 FQNNGV. The CDR3 here is CASSPRGTSGINEQFF. The CDR3 nucleotides are TGTGCCAGCAGCCCCAGGGGGACTAGCGGGATCAATGAGCAGTTCTTC.

This clonotype was counted only a few times. This chain links TRBV7-2 with TRBJ1-1; D is uncertain. Germline-derived CDR1 and CDR2 are SGHTA and FQGNSA. V was clipped by 1 base and J by 5 bases, with 8 bases between them. This CDR3 spans 13 amino acids. CDR3 amino acids: CASSLGWGTEAFF. Here the CDR3 DNA reads TGTGCCAGCAGCTTAGGTTGGGGAACTGAAGCTTTCTTT.

The chain carries TRBV5-4 and TRBJ2-1, with D uncertain. The CDR3 has 15 residues. CDR1 is SGHNT and CDR2 is YYREEE in the germline V gene (reference sequence). V was pared by 0 bases and J by 5 bases, with 12 bases between. The CDR3 loop reads CASSLDSSMDNEQFF. The CDR3, as DNA: TGTGCCAGCAGCTTGGACAGTTCTATGGACAATGAGCAGTTCTTC.

The genes are TRBV20-1 and TRBJ1-1; 9 nucleotides line up with TRBD1. Germline CDR1 and CDR2: DFQATT and SNEGSKA (reference sequence). The trim removed 5 bases at V and 11 bases at J, leaving 6 bases unmatched. The CDR3 loop spans 11 amino acids. CDR3 protein: CSAGTGRDAFF. CDR3 sequence (DNA): TGCAGTGCTGGGACAGGGCGAGATGCTTTCTTT.

This chain joins TRBV7-2 and TRBJ2-2; D possibly uses TRBD1 or TRBD2 (6 bases each). CDR3 size: 15 residues. V was cut by 2 bases and J by 4 bases, with 11 bases left in between. CDR1 is SGHTA and CDR2 is FQGNSA in the germline V gene. The CDR3 nucleotides are TGTGCCAGCAGCTTACAACAGGGAGGCACCGGGGAGCTGTTTTTT. Residues: CASSLQQGGTGELFF.

The V gene is TRBV6-2 or TRBV6-3, the J gene TRBJ1-5; D is unclear. CDR1 MNHEY and CDR2 SVGEGT come from the germline V gene. The CDR3 has 16 amino acids. Trimming took 2 bases from V and 2 from J, leaving 13 bases between them. The CDR3 reads CASSYVDVRGNQPQHF. As DNA, the CDR3 is TGTGCCAGCAGTTACGTGGACGTCCGAGGCAATCAGCCCCAGCATTTT.

This rearrangement joins TRBV7-9 to TRBJ2-5, with unresolved D. Trimming shortened V by 8 bases and J by 2 bases, and 18 bases separated the two germline ends. Germline V lookup: CDR1 SEHNR, CDR2 FQNEAQ (reference sequence). The CDR3 covers 15 residues. CDR3 coding DNA: TGTGCCAGCCGGCGCGACGGGTCCTATCAAGAGACCCAGTACTTC. Amino acid sequence: CASRRDGSYQETQYF. Full variable domain (remainder filled in from reference TRBV7-9 and TRBJ2-5): DTGVSQNPRHKITKRGQNVTFRCDPISEHNRLYWYRQTLGQGPEFLTYFQNEAQLEKSRLLSDRFSAERPKGSFSTLEIQRTEQGDSAMYLCASRRDGSYQETQYFGPGTRLLVL.

The rearrangement uses TRBV18 and TRBJ1-1; tentatively, D is TRBD1 (5 bases). Germline V gives CDR1 KGHSH, CDR2 LQKENI. Between the trimmed V and J ends, which lost 1 base and 0 bases, there was a span of 15 bases. The CDR3 has 17 residues. The CDR3 region is CASSPQVGGALNTEAFF. The DNA of the CDR3 is TGTGCCAGCTCACCACAGGTCGGCGGGGCGCTGAACACTGAAGCTTTCTTT.

V usage is TRBV7-2 and J usage is TRBJ2-5; D not certain. The CDR3 has 13 residues. Trimming took off 1 base at V and 6 bases at J, with 9 bases between the two ends. CDR1 is SGHTA and CDR2 is FQGNSA in the germline V gene. The CDR3 here is CASSLGGLKTQYF. In nucleotides, the CDR3 is TGTGCCAGCAGCTTAGGAGGTCTGAAGACCCAGTACTTC.

This clonotype came up a few times. The chain combines TRBV19 with TRBJ1-1; D unresolved. Trimming cost V 5 bases and J 8 bases, with 12 bases left between them. CDR3 length: 12 residues. Germline values: CDR1 LNHDA, CDR2 SQIVND (reference sequence). CDR3 in amino acids: CASSGGRAEAFF. The CDR3 nucleotides are TGTGCCAGTAGTGGTGGGCGGGCCGAAGCTTTCTTT.

V and J are TRBV6-2 or TRBV6-3 and TRBJ2-5; 7 bases are a match to TRBD2. Germline CDR1 MNHEY, CDR2 SVGEGT. This CDR3 contains 16 residues. Trimming at V came to 5 bases and at J to 0 bases, leaving 9 bases not matched to a gene. The CDR3 DNA follows: TGTGCCAGCAGTACCCTAGCGGCTGATTACCAAGAGACCCAGTACTTC. It specifies CASSTLAADYQETQYF.